The entry below describes one T cell receptor (beta chain). These data come from a study of blood T cell repertoires in COVID-19. Study-level background: T cells, B-cell-depleted T cells, or PBMCs provided the cDNA or gDNA that served as material.

The CDR3 has 13 amino acids. The germline gives CDR1 SGHTA, CDR2 FQGNSA. The V gene lost 5 bases and the J gene lost 6 bases, with 14 bases spanning the gap. Per the study methods: Quantification of nucleated cells was approximated via reference gene primer amplification. Using immunoSEQ multiplex PCR, the repertoire was profiled, and TCRdb retains in-frame clones only, with some absent. The V and J calls and clone size come from that table; D and trimming were worked out from the DNA. The sample holds about 64,000 clones, approximately 91% seen once. J is TRBJ2-7 and V is TRBV7-2; a weak D match, TRBD1 (6 bases). The sample was peripheral blood. The receptor comes from a human donor in a cohort sampled during active COVID-19. Written as DNA, the CDR3 is TGTGCCAGCAGCCCCCCCCCAGGGGTCGAGCAGTACTTC. Its translation: CASSPPPGVEQYF.